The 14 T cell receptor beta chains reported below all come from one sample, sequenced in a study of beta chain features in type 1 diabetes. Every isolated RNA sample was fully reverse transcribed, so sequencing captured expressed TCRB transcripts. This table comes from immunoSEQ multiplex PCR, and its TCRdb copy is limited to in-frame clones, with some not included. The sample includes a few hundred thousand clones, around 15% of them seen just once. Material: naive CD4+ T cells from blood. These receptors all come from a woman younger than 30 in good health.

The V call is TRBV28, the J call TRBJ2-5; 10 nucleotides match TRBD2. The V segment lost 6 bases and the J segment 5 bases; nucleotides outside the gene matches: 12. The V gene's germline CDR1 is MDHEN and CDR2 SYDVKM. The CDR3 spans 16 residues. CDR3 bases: TGTGCCAGCAGCAGACTAAAGCGGGAGGGCCGGGAGACCCAGTACTTC. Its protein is CASSRLKREGRETQYF.

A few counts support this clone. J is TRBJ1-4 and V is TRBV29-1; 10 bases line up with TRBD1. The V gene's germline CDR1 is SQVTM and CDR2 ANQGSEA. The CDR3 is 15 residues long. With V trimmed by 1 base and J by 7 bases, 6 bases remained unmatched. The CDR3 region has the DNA TGCAGCGTTGAAGGGCCGACAGGGGGCCGTGAAAAACTGTTTTTT. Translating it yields CSVEGPTGGREKLFF.

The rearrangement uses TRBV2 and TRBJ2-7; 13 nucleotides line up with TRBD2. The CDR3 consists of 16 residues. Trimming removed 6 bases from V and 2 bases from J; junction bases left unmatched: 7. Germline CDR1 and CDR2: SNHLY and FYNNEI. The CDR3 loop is CASRDGLAGEAYEQYF. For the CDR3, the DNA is TGTGCCAGCAGAGACGGACTAGCGGGAGAAGCCTACGAGCAGTACTTC.

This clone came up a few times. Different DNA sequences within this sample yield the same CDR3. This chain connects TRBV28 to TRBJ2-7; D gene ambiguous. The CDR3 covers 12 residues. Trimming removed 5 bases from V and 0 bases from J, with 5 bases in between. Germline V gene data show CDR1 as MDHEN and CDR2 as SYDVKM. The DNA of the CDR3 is TGTGCCAGCAGTCTGAGCTCCTACGAGCAGTACTTC. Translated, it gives CASSLSSYEQYF.

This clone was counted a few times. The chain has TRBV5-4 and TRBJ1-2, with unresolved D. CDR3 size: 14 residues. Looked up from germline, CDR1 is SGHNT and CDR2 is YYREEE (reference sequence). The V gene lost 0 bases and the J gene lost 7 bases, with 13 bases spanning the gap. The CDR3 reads CASSLGSGKAGYTF. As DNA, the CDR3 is TGTGCCAGCAGCTTGGGTTCGGGGAAGGCTGGCTACACCTTC.

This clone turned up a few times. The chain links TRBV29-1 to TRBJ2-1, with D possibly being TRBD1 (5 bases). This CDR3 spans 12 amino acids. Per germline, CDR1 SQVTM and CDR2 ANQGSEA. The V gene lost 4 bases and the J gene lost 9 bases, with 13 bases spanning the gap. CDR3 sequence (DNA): TGCAGCGTTGGTAGGCAGGGAACTGAGCAGTTCTTC. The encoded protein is CSVGRQGTEQFF.

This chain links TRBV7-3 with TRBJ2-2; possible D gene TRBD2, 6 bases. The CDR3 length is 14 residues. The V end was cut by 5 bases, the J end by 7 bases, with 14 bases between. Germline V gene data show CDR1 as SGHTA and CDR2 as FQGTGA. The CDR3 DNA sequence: TGTGCCAGCAGCGGGGGACTGGTCAACGGGGAGCTGTTTTTT. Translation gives CASSGGLVNGELFF.

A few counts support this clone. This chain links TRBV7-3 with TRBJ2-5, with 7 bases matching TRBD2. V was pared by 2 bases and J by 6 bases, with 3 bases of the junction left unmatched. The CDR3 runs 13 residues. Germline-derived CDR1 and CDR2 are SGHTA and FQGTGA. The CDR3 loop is CASSLAGEKTQYF. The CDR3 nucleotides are TGTGCCAGCAGCTTAGCGGGAGAAAAGACCCAGTACTTC.

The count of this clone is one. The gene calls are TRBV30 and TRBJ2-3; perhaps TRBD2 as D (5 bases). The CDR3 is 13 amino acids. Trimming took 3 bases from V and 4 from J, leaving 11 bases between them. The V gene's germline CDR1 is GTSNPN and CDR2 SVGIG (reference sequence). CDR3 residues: CAWSIGLSDTQYF. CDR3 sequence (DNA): TGTGCCTGGAGCATAGGACTTTCAGATACGCAGTATTTT.

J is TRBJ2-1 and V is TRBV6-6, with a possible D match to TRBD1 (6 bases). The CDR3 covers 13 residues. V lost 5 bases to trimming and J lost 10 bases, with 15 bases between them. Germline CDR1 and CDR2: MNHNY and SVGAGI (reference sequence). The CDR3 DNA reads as TGTGCCAGCAGTCCACGGACAGCCGACGAGCAGTTCTTC. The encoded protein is CASSPRTADEQFF.

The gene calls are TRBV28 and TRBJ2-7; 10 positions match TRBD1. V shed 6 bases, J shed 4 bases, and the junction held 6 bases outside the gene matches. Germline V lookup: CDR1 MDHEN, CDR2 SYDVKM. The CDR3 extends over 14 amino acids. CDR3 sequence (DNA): TGTGCCAGCAGATCCCCGGGACAGGGGTACGAGCAGTACTTC. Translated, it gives CASRSPGQGYEQYF.

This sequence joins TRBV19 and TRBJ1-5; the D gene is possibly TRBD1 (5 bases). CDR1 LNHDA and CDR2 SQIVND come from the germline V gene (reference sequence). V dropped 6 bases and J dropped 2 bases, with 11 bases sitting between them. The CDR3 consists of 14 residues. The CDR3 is CASRRQGGNQPQHF. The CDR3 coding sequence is TGTGCCAGTAGAAGACAAGGGGGCAATCAGCCCCAGCATTTT.

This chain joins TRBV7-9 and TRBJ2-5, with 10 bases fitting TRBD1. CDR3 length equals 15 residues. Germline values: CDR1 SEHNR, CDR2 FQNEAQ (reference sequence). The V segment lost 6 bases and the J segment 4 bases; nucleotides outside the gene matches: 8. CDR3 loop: CASRDWTGGVETQYF. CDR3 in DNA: TGTGCCAGCAGGGACTGGACAGGGGGAGTAGAGACCCAGTACTTC.

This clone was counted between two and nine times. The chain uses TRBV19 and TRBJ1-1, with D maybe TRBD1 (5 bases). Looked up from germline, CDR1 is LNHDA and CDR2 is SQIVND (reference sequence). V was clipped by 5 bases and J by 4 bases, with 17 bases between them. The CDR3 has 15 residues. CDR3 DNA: TGTGCCAGTAGTCCGAGACAGCGCCTCATCACTGAAGCTTTCTTT. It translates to CASSPRQRLITEAFF.